This entry concerns a single T cell receptor beta chain. Its specificity is unknown. Here immunoSEQ multiplex PCR was the method, and the copy in TCRdb shows in-frame clones only, minus some. The data contain 29,000 or so clones, 71% of them singletons. Germline lookup yields CDR1 SGHVS and CDR2 FNYEAQ. This CDR3 spans 15 amino acids. Trimming cost V 2 bases and J 2 bases; bases outside gene matches: 4. This record belongs to a study of PD-1 blockade in classical Hodgkin lymphoma. Background on the study: Nivolumab was given intravenously to patients at 3 mg/kg every 2 weeks.

General observations from the study: Baseline diversity resembling that of newly diagnosed patients was seen in complete responders. Possibly reflecting disease activity or prior therapy, repertoire differences have causes that remain undefined.

Every single patient, without exception, relapsed after autologous stem cell transplantation, and brentuximab vedotin exposure varied. The receptor was derived from a human donor with classical Hodgkin lymphoma. This specimen consisted of peripheral blood mononuclear cells (PBMCs), obtained before the second cycle of nivolumab. The chain has TRBV7-6 and TRBJ2-3; TRBD2 aligns across 7 bases. In DNA, the CDR3 is TGTGCCAGCAGCTTAAGTGGGGGGGTCACAGATACGCAGTATTTT. Protein product: CASSLSGGVTDTQYF.